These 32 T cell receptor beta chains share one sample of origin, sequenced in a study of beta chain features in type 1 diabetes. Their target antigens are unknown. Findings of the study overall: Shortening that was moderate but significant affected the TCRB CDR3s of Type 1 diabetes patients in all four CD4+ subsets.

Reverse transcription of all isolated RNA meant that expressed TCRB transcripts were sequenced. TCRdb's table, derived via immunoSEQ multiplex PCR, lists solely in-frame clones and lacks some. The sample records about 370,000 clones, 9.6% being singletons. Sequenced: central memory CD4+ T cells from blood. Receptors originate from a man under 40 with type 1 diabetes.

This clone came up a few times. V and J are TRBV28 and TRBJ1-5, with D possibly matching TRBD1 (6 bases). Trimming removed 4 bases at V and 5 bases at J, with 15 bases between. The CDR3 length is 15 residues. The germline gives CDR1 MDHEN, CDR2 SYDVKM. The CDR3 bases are TGTGCCAGCAGTTCACTACAGGGAGACCATCAGCCCCAGCATTTT. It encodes CASSSLQGDHQPQHF.

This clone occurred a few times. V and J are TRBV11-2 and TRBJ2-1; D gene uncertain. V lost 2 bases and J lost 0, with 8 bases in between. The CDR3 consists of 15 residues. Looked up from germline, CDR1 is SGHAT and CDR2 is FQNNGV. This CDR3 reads CASSLMRSSYNEQFF. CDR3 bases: TGTGCCAGCAGCTTAATGCGGAGCTCCTACAATGAGCAGTTCTTC.

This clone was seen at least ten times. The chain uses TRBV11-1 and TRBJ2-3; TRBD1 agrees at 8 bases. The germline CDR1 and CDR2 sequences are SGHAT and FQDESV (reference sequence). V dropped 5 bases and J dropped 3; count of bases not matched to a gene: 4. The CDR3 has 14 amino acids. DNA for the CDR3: TGTGCCAGCAGCAAGGGACAGGCAACAGATACGCAGTATTTT. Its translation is CASSKGQATDTQYF. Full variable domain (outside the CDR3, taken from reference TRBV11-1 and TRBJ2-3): EAEVAQSPRYKITEKSQAVAFWCDPISGHATLYWYRQILGQGPELLVQFQDESVVDDSQLPKDRFSAERLKGVDSTLKIQPAELGDSAMYLCASSKGQATDTQYFGPGTRLTVL.

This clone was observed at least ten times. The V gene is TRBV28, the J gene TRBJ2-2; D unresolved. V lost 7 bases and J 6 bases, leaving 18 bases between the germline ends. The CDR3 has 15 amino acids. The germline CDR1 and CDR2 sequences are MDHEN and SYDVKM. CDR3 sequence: CASNLGAYGPGELFF. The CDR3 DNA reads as TGTGCCAGCAACCTGGGCGCCTACGGCCCCGGGGAGCTGTTTTTT.

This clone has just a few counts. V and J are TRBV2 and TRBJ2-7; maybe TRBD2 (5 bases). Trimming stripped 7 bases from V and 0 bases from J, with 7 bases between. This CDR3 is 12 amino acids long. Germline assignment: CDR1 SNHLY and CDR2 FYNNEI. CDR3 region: CASTRDSYEQYF. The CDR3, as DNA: TGTGCCAGCACTCGGGACTCCTACGAGCAGTACTTC.

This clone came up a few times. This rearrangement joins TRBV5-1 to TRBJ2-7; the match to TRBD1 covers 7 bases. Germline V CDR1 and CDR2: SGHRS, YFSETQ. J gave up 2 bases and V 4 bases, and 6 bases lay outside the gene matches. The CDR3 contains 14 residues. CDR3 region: CASSPTTGPYEQYF. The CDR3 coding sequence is TGCGCCAGCAGCCCCACGACAGGGCCCTACGAGCAGTACTTC. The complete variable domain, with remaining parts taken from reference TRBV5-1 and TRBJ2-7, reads KAGVTQTPRYLIKTRGQQVTLSCSPISGHRSVSWYQQTPGQGLQFLFEYFSETQRNKGNFPGRFSGRQFSNSRSEMNVSTLELGDSALYLCASSPTTGPYEQYFGPGTRLTVT.

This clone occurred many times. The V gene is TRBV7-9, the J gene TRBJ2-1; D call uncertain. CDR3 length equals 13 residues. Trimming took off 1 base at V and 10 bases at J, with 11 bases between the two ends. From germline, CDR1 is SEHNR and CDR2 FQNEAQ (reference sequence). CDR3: CASSLDLSLEQFF. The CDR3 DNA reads TGTGCCAGCAGCTTAGATTTGTCCCTAGAGCAGTTCTTC.

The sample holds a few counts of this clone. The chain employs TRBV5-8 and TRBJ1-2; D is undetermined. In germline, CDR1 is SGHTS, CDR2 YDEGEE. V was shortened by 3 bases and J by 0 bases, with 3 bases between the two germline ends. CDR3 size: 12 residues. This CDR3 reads CASSSPNYGYTF. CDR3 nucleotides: TGTGCCAGCAGCTCACCTAACTATGGCTACACCTTC.

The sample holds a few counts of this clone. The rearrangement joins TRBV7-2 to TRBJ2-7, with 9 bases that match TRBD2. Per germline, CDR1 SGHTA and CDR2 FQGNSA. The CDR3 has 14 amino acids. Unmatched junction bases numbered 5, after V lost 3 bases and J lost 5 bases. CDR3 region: CASSFNSGSDEQYF. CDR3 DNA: TGTGCCAGCAGCTTTAATAGCGGGAGCGACGAGCAGTACTTC.

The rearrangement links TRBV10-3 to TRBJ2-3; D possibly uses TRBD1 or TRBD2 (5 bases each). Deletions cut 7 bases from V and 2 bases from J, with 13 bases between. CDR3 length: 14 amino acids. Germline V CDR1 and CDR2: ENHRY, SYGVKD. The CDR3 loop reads CAIKRGLDTDTQYF. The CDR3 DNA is TGTGCCATCAAGAGGGGCCTGGACACAGATACGCAGTATTTT.

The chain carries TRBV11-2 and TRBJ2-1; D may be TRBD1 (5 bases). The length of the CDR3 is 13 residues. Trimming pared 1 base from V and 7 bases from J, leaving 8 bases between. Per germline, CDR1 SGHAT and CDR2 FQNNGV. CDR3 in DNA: TGTGCCAGCAGCTTAGGACAGCTAAATGAGCAGTTCTTC. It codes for CASSLGQLNEQFF.

DNA of the CDR3: TGTGCCAGCAGCGCCGGACAGGGGGCCGCTCAGCCCCAGCATTTT. Translating it yields CASSAGQGAAQPQHF. The V gene is TRBV2, the J gene TRBJ1-5, with 11 bases that match TRBD1. J gave up 6 bases and V 6 bases, and 7 bases lay outside the gene matches. CDR1 is SNHLY and CDR2 is FYNNEI in the germline V gene. CDR3 length equals 15 residues.

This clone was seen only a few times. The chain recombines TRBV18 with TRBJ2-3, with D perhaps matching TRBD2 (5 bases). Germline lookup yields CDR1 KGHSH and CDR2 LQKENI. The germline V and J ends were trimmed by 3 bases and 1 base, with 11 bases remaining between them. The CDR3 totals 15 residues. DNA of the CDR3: TGTGCCAGCTCACCCCGGGGTCCGGGCACAGATACGCAGTATTTT. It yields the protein CASSPRGPGTDTQYF.

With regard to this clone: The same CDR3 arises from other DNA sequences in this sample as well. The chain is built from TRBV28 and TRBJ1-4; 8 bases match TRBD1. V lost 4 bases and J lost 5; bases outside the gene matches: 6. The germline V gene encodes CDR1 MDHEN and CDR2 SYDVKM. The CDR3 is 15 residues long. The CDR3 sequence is CASSSPGQVNEKLFF. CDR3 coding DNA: TGTGCCAGCAGTTCCCCGGGACAGGTCAATGAAAAACTGTTTTTT.

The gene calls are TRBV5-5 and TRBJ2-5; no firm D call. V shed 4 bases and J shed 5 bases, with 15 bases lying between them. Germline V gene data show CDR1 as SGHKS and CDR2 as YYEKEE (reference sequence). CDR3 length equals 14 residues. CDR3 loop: CASSQTLDAETQYF. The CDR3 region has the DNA TGTGCCAGCAGCCAAACTCTAGACGCGGAGACCCAGTACTTC.

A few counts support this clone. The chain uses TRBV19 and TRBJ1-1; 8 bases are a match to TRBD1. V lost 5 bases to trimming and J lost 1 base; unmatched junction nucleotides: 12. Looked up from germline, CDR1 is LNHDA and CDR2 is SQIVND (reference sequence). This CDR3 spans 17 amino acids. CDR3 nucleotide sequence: TGTGCCAGTAGTTCCGGTCCTGGACAGGGAAAGAACACTGAAGCTTTCTTT. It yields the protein CASSSGPGQGKNTEAFF.

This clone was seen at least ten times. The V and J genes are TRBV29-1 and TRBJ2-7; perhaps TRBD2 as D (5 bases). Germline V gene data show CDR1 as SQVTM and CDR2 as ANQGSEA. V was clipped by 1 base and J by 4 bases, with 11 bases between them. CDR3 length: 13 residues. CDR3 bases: TGCAGCGTTGAAGCAGGAACGGGATACGAGCAGTACTTC. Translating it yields CSVEAGTGYEQYF.

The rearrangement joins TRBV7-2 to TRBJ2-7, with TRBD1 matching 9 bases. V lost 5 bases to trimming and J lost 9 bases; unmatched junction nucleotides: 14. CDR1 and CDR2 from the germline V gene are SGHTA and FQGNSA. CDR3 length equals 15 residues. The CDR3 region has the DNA TGTGCCAGCAGCGGGGGACGGACAGGGGTGACGGTGCAGTACTTC. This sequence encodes CASSGGRTGVTVQYF.

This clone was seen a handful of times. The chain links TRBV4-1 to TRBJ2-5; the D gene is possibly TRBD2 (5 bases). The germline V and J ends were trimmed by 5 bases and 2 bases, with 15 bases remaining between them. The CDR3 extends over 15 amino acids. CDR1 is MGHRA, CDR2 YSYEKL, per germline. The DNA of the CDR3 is TGCGCCAGCAGCAAATCCTCTAGCAGACAAGAGACCCAGTACTTC. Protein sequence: CASSKSSSRQETQYF.

This CDR3 is CASSQILAATYEQYF. In nucleotides, the CDR3 is TGCGCCAGCAGCCAAATACTAGCGGCCACTTACGAGCAGTACTTC. This chain connects TRBV4-3 to TRBJ2-7; the match to TRBD2 covers 8 bases. Looked up from germline, CDR1 is LGHNA and CDR2 is YSLEER. Trimming took 2 bases from V and 4 from J; bases not matched to a gene: 7. The CDR3 is 15 residues long.

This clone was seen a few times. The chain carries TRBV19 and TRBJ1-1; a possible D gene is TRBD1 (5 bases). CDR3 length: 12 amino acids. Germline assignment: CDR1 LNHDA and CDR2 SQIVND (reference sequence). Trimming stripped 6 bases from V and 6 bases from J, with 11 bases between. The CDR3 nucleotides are TGTGCCAGTAGCCCTGACAGTTCTGAAGCTTTCTTT. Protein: CASSPDSSEAFF.

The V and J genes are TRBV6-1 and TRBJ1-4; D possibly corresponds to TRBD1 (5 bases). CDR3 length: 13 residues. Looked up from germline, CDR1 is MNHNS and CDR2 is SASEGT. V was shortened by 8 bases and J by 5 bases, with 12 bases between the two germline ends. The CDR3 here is CASSRATNEKLFF. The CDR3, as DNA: TGTGCCAGCTCCAGGGCGACAAATGAAAAACTGTTTTTT.

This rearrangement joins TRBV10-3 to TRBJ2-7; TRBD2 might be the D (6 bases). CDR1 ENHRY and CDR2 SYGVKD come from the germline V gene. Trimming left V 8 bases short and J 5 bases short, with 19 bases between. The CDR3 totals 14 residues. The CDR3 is CAISGSGTPNEQYF. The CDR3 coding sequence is TGTGCCATCTCGGGTAGCGGAACTCCTAACGAGCAGTACTTC.

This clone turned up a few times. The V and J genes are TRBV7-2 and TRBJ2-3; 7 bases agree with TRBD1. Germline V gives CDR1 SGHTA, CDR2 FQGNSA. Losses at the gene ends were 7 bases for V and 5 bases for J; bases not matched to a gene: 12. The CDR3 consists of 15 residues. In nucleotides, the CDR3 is TGTGCCAGCACCGCCACAGGGGCGCCGGGAGATACGCAGTATTTT. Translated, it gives CASTATGAPGDTQYF.

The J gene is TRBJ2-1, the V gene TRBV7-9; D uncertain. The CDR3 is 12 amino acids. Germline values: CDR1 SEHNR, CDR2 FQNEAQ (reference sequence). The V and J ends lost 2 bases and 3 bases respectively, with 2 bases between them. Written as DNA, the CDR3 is TGTGCCAGCAGCTTACTCTACAATGAGCAGTTCTTC. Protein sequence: CASSLLYNEQFF.

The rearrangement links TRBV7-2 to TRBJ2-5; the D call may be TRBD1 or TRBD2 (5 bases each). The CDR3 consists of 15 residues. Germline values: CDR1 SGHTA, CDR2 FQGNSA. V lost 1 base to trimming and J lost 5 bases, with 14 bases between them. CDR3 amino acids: CASSLGGPAVETQYF. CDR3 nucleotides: TGTGCCAGCAGCTTAGGGGGACCCGCGGTGGAGACCCAGTACTTC. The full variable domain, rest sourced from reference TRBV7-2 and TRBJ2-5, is GAGVSQSPSNKVTEKGKDVELRCDPISGHTALYWYRQSLGQGLEFLIYFQGNSAPDKSGLPSDRFSAERTGGSVSTLTIQRTQQEDSAVYLCASSLGGPAVETQYFGPGTRLLVL.

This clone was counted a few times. The CDR3 region has the DNA TGCGCCAGCAGCTTTGGTGCCAGAAACACCGGGGAGCTGTTTTTT. It is translated as CASSFGARNTGELFF. The J gene is TRBJ2-2, the V gene TRBV5-1, with D uncertain. The CDR3 covers 15 residues. Germline lookup yields CDR1 SGHRS and CDR2 YFSETQ. Trimming removed 2 bases at V and 2 bases at J, with 10 bases between.

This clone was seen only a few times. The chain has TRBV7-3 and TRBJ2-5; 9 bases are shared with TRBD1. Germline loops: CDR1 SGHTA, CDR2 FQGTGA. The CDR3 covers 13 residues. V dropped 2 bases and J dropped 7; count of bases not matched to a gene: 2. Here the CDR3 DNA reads TGTGCCAGCAGCTTAGACAGGGGGAGGACCCAGTACTTC. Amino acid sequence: CASSLDRGRTQYF.

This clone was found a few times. The CDR3 coding sequence is TGTGCCAGCAGCCCACAATCAACTAATGAAAAACTGTTTTTT. This gives the protein CASSPQSTNEKLFF. V gene TRBV7-7 combines with J gene TRBJ1-4; D gene ambiguous. This CDR3 is built from 14 residues. Germline V gene lookup returns CDR1 SSHAT and CDR2 FNYEAQ (reference sequence). Trimming removed 5 bases at V and 0 bases at J, with 7 bases between.

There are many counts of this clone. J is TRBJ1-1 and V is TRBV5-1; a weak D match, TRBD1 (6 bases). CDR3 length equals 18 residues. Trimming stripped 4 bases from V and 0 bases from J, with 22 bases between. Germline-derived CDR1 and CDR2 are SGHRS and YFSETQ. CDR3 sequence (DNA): TGCGCCAGCAGCCGGTCGTCGGGGGCAAGTCTCGTGAACACTGAAGCTTTCTTT. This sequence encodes CASSRSSGASLVNTEAFF.

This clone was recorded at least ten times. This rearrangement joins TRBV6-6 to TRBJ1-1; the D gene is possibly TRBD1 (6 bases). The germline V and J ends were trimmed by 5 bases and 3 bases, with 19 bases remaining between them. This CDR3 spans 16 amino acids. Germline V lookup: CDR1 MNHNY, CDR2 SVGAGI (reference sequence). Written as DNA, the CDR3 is TGTGCCAGCAGTACCCGGGACTCAAAGGGGGACACTGAAGCTTTCTTT. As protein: CASSTRDSKGDTEAFF.

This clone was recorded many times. For the CDR3, the DNA is TGTGCCAGCAGCTCAATGGGGGAGAGACACACAACTAATGAAAAACTGTTTTTT. Translated: CASSSMGERHTTNEKLFF. The chain combines TRBV7-9 with TRBJ1-4; tentatively, D is TRBD1 (5 bases). Deletions cut 4 bases from V and 0 bases from J, with 18 bases between. The V gene's germline CDR1 is SEHNR and CDR2 FQNEAQ (reference sequence). The CDR3 is 18 residues long.